One sample yielded the 15 T cell receptor beta chains listed below, sequenced in a study of T cells in Graves' hyperthyroidism and ophthalmopathy. Amplification yielded TCR beta CDR3 regions, with RNA transcripts as the source. HTBI primers were used for first-round RT-PCR of the TCR CDR3. TCRdb ran MiXCR on the multiplex PCR reads and lists one entry per CDR3 protein. The sample lists 500,000 or so distinct CDR3 sequences; over 15% were seen once. The sample comprised blood. These receptors all come from a woman between 18 and 30 years old with Graves' ophthalmopathy.

This clonotype was seen at least ten times. The chain links TRBV11-2 to TRBJ1-1, with D perhaps matching TRBD1 (5 bases). Deletions cut 5 bases from V and 5 bases from J, with 21 bases between. The germline CDR1 and CDR2 sequences are SGHAT and FQNNGV. The CDR3 covers 16 residues. The DNA for the CDR3 is TGTGCCAGCAGCCCAGGGACCGCCCTGAGGGTTACTGAAGCTTTCTTT. Amino acid sequence: CASSPGTALRVTEAFF.

The rearrangement links TRBV15 to TRBJ2-7; either TRBD1 or TRBD2 may supply D (5 bases each). Trimming left V 3 bases short and J 3 bases short, with 18 bases between. The CDR3 loop spans 16 amino acids. Germline V lookup: CDR1 LNHNV, CDR2 YYDKDF (reference sequence). For the CDR3, the DNA is TGTGCCACCAGCAGGACCTCCCGGGACGTGTACTACGAGCAGTACTTC. Translation gives CATSRTSRDVYYEQYF.

This clonotype has at least ten counts. The rearrangement joins TRBV20-1 to TRBJ1-2; no clear D. CDR1 and CDR2 (germline): DFQATT, SNEGSKA (reference sequence). CDR3 length: 11 amino acids. Deletions cut 3 bases from V and 7 bases from J, with 9 bases between. CDR3 sequence reads: CSASGPSGYTF. CDR3 DNA: TGCAGTGCTAGTGGACCTTCTGGCTACACCTTC.

This sequence joins TRBV11-2 and TRBJ1-1, with 10 bases that match TRBD1. The CDR3 consists of 15 residues. V lost 4 bases to trimming and J lost 1 base; unmatched junction nucleotides: 3. Germline V lookup: CDR1 SGHAT, CDR2 FQNNGV. The CDR3 is CASSSDRGQNTEAFF. The CDR3 nucleotides read TGTGCCAGCAGCTCAGACAGGGGGCAGAACACTGAAGCTTTCTTT.

The chain uses TRBV27 and TRBJ2-2; 9 bases agree with TRBD1. V was pared by 3 bases and J by 2 bases, with 4 bases of the junction left unmatched. The CDR3 consists of 16 residues. CDR1 MNHEY and CDR2 SMNVEV come from the germline V gene (reference sequence). The CDR3 DNA reads TGTGCCAGCAGTTTTCGACAGGGGGTTAACACCGGGGAGCTGTTTTTT. Translated, it gives CASSFRQGVNTGELFF.

The chain recombines TRBV7-6 with TRBJ2-5; maybe TRBD2 (7 bases). Germline CDR1 and CDR2: SGHVS and FNYEAQ. Trimming pared 5 bases from V and 3 bases from J, leaving 16 bases between. This CDR3 region has 15 residues. The CDR3 region is CASSRWGGLEETQYF. The CDR3, as DNA: TGTGCCAGCAGCCGCTGGGGGGGCTTAGAAGAGACCCAGTACTTC.

This clonotype came up many times. V usage is TRBV28 and J usage is TRBJ2-7, with D possibly being TRBD1 or TRBD2 (5 bases each). The germline gives CDR1 MDHEN, CDR2 SYDVKM. The V end lost 6 bases, the J end lost 0 bases, and 15 bases lay between the germline ends. This CDR3 is 15 amino acids long. CDR3 sequence (DNA): TGTGCCAGCAGCCTACACCAGGGAGTCTCCTACGAGCAGTACTTC. As protein: CASSLHQGVSYEQYF.

This clonotype was counted a few times. CDR3 nucleotide sequence: TGCGCCAGCAGCTTAGGGGCACTCGGGGGTGAAGCTTTCTTT. Its translation is CASSLGALGGEAFF. V usage is TRBV5-1 and J usage is TRBJ1-1; D is perhaps TRBD1 (5 bases). Deletions cut 2 bases from V and 7 bases from J, with 15 bases between. Germline CDR1 reads SGHRS; CDR2 reads YFSETQ. This CDR3 spans 14 amino acids. The complete variable domain, with remaining parts taken from reference TRBV5-1 and TRBJ1-1, reads KAGVTQTPRYLIKTRGQQVTLSCSPISGHRSVSWYQQTPGQGLQFLFEYFSETQRNKGNFPGRFSGRQFSNSRSEMNVSTLELGDSALYLCASSLGALGGEAFFGQGTRLTVV.

The V gene is TRBV6-1, the J gene TRBJ2-2, with no clear D. CDR3 size: 15 residues. V gave up 1 base and J gave up 3 bases, with 9 bases separating them. Germline loops: CDR1 MNHNS, CDR2 SASEGT. The CDR3 DNA follows: TGTGCCAGCAGTGAAGTCGAGCAGGACACCGGGGAGCTGTTTTTT. Protein product: CASSEVEQDTGELFF.

This clonotype was counted at least ten times. Here the CDR3 reads CASSALDKNTEAFF. The CDR3 DNA is TGTGCCAGCAGTGCCCTTGACAAGAACACTGAAGCTTTCTTT. This chain links TRBV2 with TRBJ1-1; D unresolved. Germline V gene lookup returns CDR1 SNHLY and CDR2 FYNNEI. V lost 4 bases and J 1 base, leaving 10 bases between the germline ends. This CDR3 comprises 14 residues.

This clonotype was picked up many times. The chain is built from TRBV4-3 and TRBJ2-7; 8 bases are shared with TRBD2. From germline, CDR1 is LGHNA and CDR2 YSLEER. V lost 0 bases to trimming and J lost 3 bases; unmatched junction nucleotides: 1. The CDR3 contains 14 residues. The CDR3 here is CASSQDTSGYEQYF. CDR3 bases: TGCGCCAGCAGCCAAGACACTAGCGGCTACGAGCAGTACTTC.

The chain carries TRBV29-1 and TRBJ1-2; D is undetermined. V gave up 4 bases and J gave up 1 base, with 7 bases separating them. In germline, CDR1 is SQVTM, CDR2 ANQGSEA. This CDR3 has 12 residues. The CDR3 sequence: CSVVEINYGYTF. The CDR3 DNA is TGCAGCGTTGTGGAGATTAACTATGGCTACACCTTC.

V gene TRBV4-3 combines with J gene TRBJ2-1, with a possible D match to TRBD2 (5 bases). Germline CDR1 and CDR2: LGHNA and YSLEER. Trimming shortened V by 0 bases and J by 3 bases, and 15 bases separated the two germline ends. The CDR3 is 17 residues long. CDR3 nucleotides: TGCGCCAGCAGCCAAGAACCCCCTAGCTCATACTACAATGAGCAGTTCTTC. Amino acids: CASSQEPPSSYYNEQFF.

Regarding this clonotype: It may be a read error: a sequence one base away is much more abundant. The chain joins TRBV7-9 to TRBJ2-1; the D gene is possibly TRBD2 (5 bases). Germline V gene sequence: CDR1 SEHNR, CDR2 FQNEAQ (reference sequence). The CDR3 runs to 16 residues. Trimming removed 5 bases from V and 0 bases from J, with 14 bases in between. DNA for the CDR3: TGTGCCAGCAGCCTCCAGGACTGCCTCTCCTACAATGAGCAGTTCTTC. Translated: CASSLQDCLSYNEQFF.

This clonotype occurred once. The chain joins TRBV20-1 to TRBJ2-3; 16 bases align to TRBD2. Germline CDR1 reads DFQATT; CDR2 reads SNEGSKA (reference sequence). The J segment lost 3 bases and the V segment lost 5 bases, leaving 14 bases of the junction unmatched. The length of the CDR3 is 19 residues. The CDR3 region is CSAQTGLAGGIWWTDTQYF. CDR3 nucleotides: TGCAGTGCTCAAACGGGACTAGCGGGAGGGATATGGTGGACAGATACGCAGTATTTT.